This T cell receptor (beta chain) was observed in a study of cytomegalovirus exposure and HLA in healthy donors. As for the study in general: Falling in the Caucasian-associated ancestry cluster were about four fifths of 350 to 400 genotyped donors.

The PCR had 60 Vbeta and 13 Jbeta primers. The data were produced by immunoSEQ multiplex PCR, yet TCRdb's version contains in-frame clones alone and is incomplete. The data show roughly 100,000 clones, with about four fifths seen just once and around 2.1% held by the top ten. This CDR3 region has 13 residues. The germline V and J ends were trimmed by 5 bases and 13 bases, with 18 bases remaining between them. Germline assignment: CDR1 MDHEN and CDR2 SYDVKM. With respect to this clone: Its antigen is unknown.

Findings and limits, study-wide: Most TCR beta V segments were productive about 87% or about 30% of the time in an earlier analysis. HLA allele associations emerged for about 16,000 TCR beta sequences in a later analysis, at 0.05 false discovery rate. Rare sequences made up most TCRs, while some public TCRs were found in many donors.

This chain uses TRBV28 with TRBJ1-3, with D perhaps TRBD1 (6 bases). This clonotype was sampled from a man younger than 45 in good health and CMV-seronegative. Sequencing was done on a sample of PBMCs. The CDR3 loop is CASSPAGGGAIYF. The CDR3 nucleotides are TGTGCCAGCAGTCCCGCCGGGGGGGGCGCTATATATTTT. Drawing the rest from reference TRBV28 and TRBJ1-3, the complete variable domain is DVKVTQSSRYLVKRTGEKVFLECVQDMDHENMFWYRQDPGLGLRLIYFSYDVKMKEKGDIPEGYSVSREKKERFSLILESASTNQTSMYLCASSPAGGGAIYFGEGSWLTVV.